One and the same sample provided the 14 T cell receptor beta chains below, sequenced in a study of CD8 T cells in Susac syndrome. Random hexamers primed reverse transcription of about 0.45 to 1 ug RNA. From the immunoSEQ multiplex PCR reads, TCRdb called clonotypes with MiXCR, one entry per CDR3 protein. The data contain approximately 190,000 distinct CDR3 sequences, approximately 95% of them singletons. The sample taken for sequencing was CD8+ T cells from PBMCs. The receptor source for this set is a human donor with Susac syndrome.

The chain carries TRBV6-2 or TRBV6-3 and TRBJ2-4; D call uncertain. V lost 4 bases and J lost 9, with 16 bases in between. Germline CDR1 and CDR2: MNHEY and SVGEGT. The CDR3 has 14 amino acids. CDR3 DNA sequence: TGTGCCAGCAGTTCTAAGCTAGAATGGGGCATTCAGTACTTC. Residues: CASSSKLEWGIQYF.

The rearrangement uses TRBV30 and TRBJ1-5, with no clear D. V was shortened by 1 base and J by 3 bases, with 13 bases between the two germline ends. Per the germline V gene, CDR1 is GTSNPN and CDR2 is SVGIG (reference sequence). The CDR3 sequence is 15 residues long. The CDR3 DNA is TGTGCCTGGAGTGGAAAAGGACTACACAATCAGCCCCAGCATTTT. Its protein product is CAWSGKGLHNQPQHF.

V is TRBV24-1 and J is TRBJ2-2; D is unresolved. V lost 5 bases and J 0 bases, leaving 3 bases between the germline ends. Germline assignment: CDR1 KGHDR and CDR2 SFDVKD. This CDR3 region has 13 residues. CDR3 residues: CATSVSNTGELFF. CDR3 nucleotide sequence: TGTGCCACCAGTGTCTCGAACACCGGGGAGCTGTTTTTT.

The chain combines TRBV30 with TRBJ1-5, with unresolved D. The CDR3 is 14 amino acids. Germline loops: CDR1 GTSNPN, CDR2 SVGIG (reference sequence). Trimming took 0 bases from V and 3 from J, leaving 9 bases between them. The CDR3 loop reads CAWSVAGNNQPQHF. CDR3 nucleotide sequence: TGTGCCTGGAGTGTGGCGGGGAACAATCAGCCCCAGCATTTT.

CDR3 in amino acids: CASSNLGGAAYNEQFF. CDR3 DNA: TGTGCCAGCAGCAACCTGGGGGGAGCGGCATACAATGAGCAGTTCTTC. J is TRBJ2-1 and V is TRBV7-9; TRBD2 might be the D (6 bases). Germline V gives CDR1 SEHNR, CDR2 FQNEAQ (reference sequence). The ends were cut back, 5 bases at V and 4 bases at J, with 18 bases in the middle. This CDR3 has 16 residues.

The chain has TRBV12-3 or TRBV12-4 and TRBJ2-3, with TRBD2 identical over 12 bases. The junction had 2 bases not matched to a gene; V was cut back by 5 bases and J by 5 bases. This CDR3 comprises 14 residues. CDR3 sequence: CASSPTSGGDTQYF. In nucleotides, the CDR3 is TGTGCCAGCAGTCCGACTAGCGGGGGAGATACGCAGTATTTT.

The CDR3 DNA reads TGCGCCAGCAGGAGACTAGCGGGTCTGTACCAAGAGACCCAGTACTTC. Translated: CASRRLAGLYQETQYF. The chain couples TRBV4-1 to TRBJ2-5, with 10 bases identical to TRBD2. J was trimmed by 0 bases and V by 6 bases; bases with no gene match: 7. From germline, CDR1 is MGHRA and CDR2 YSYEKL. The CDR3 covers 16 residues.

The chain combines TRBV28 with TRBJ1-2, with D uncertain. V gave up 6 bases and J gave up 2 bases, with 16 bases separating them. This CDR3 contains 15 residues. The germline V gene encodes CDR1 MDHEN and CDR2 SYDVKM. The CDR3 DNA is TGTGCCAGCAGCTTACTAGGCGGCACCAACTATGGCTACACCTTC. The encoded protein is CASSLLGGTNYGYTF.

The rearrangement links TRBV7-9 to TRBJ2-1; D not resolved. The CDR3 has 11 residues. The V end was cut by 1 base, the J end by 10 bases, with 5 bases between. Germline-derived CDR1 and CDR2 are SEHNR and FQNEAQ (reference sequence). CDR3 residues: CASSLVAEQFF. CDR3 DNA: TGTGCCAGCAGCTTAGTTGCGGAGCAGTTCTTC.

This clonotype was seen just once. The chain is built from TRBV12-3 or TRBV12-4 and TRBJ2-2; D not certain. V was cut by 6 bases and J by 8 bases, with 10 bases left in between. This CDR3 comprises 12 residues. CDR3 in DNA: TGTGCCAGCAGGGACCCCGCGGGGGAGCTGTTTTTT. Its translation is CASRDPAGELFF.

The chain carries TRBV11-2 and TRBJ2-7; possible D gene TRBD1, 6 bases. CDR3 length: 15 amino acids. The V end was cut by 0 bases, the J end by 4 bases, with 13 bases between. Germline CDR1 is SGHAT and CDR2 is FQNNGV. The DNA for the CDR3 is TGTGCCAGCAGCTTAGATCACGGGACACCGTACGAGCAGTACTTC. Its translation: CASSLDHGTPYEQYF.

The chain employs TRBV9 and TRBJ2-1; no reliable D call. Trimming shortened V by 0 bases and J by 6 bases, and 10 bases separated the two germline ends. Germline V CDR1 and CDR2: SGDLS, YYNGEE. This CDR3 contains 14 residues. The CDR3 is CASSVEGLVNEQFF. In DNA form, the CDR3 reads TGTGCCAGCAGCGTAGAAGGGCTAGTCAATGAGCAGTTCTTC.

The CDR3 DNA is TGTGCCAGCAGCACGCTAGGAGCGGGAGGGCCGAAGTTGTCCAATGAGCAGTTCTTC. Translation: CASSTLGAGGPKLSNEQFF. The V and J genes are TRBV21-1 and TRBJ2-1; the table's D call, TRBD2, has no DNA check behind it. TRBV21-1 is a known pseudogene. This CDR3 contains 19 residues.

About this clonotype itself: One end of the junction does not line up with germline, which may come from a read error. The chain employs TRBV19 and TRBJ1-5; the D is unclear. The germline V gene encodes CDR1 LNHDA and CDR2 SQIVND (reference sequence). CDR3 length equals 15 residues. CDR3 DNA: TGTGCCAGTAGTGTAGACCACTTAGCTATTCAGCCCCAGCATTTT. This gives the protein CASSVDHLAIQPQHF.